The present TCR beta chain was sequenced within a study of metastatic and nonmetastatic thyroid tumors. Study-level information: Repertoires were compared across blood and tumor or nodule tissue from malignant and benign thyroid patients.

Per the authors' pipeline: It was from CDR3 differences across clinicopathological groups that a distant-metastasis classifier for papillary thyroid cancer was built. TCRdb reprocessed the PCR reads using MiXCR. The V and J calls shown here were made by TCRdb, not taken from the authors' results. The repertoire holds 18,000 or so clones, with about 30% as singletons. Concerning this clone itself: What it binds is not known.

The entire patient cohort was treatment-naive prior to thyroid surgery. The germline V and J ends were trimmed by 3 bases and 1 base, with 11 bases remaining between them. The germline CDR1 and CDR2 sequences are SGHRS and YFSETQ. CDR3 size: 14 residues. Study outcomes and limitations: The study reportedly found significantly higher TCR beta diversity in malignant thyroid tumors than benign nodules, in blood and tumor.

The clonotype comes from a female donor with papillary thyroid cancer or a benign thyroid nodule (not recorded which). Some clones in this sample may be carry-over from other donors' samples. The rearrangement joins TRBV5-1 to TRBJ2-7, with a weak D call TRBD2 (5 bases). The sequencing input was tumor tissue. CDR3 loop: CASSSGGGSYEQYF. In DNA, the CDR3 is TGCGCCAGCAGCTCAGGAGGCGGGTCCTACGAGCAGTACTTC.